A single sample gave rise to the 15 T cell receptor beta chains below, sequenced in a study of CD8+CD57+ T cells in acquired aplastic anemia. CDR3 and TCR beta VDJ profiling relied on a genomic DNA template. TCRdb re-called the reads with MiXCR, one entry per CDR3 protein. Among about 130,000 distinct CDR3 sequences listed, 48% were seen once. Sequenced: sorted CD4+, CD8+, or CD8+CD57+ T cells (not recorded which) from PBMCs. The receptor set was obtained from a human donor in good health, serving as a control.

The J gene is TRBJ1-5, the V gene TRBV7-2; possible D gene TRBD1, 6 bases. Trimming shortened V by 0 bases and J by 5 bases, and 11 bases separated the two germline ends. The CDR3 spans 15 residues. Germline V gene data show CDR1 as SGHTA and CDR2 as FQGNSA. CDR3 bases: TGTGCCAGCAGCTTAGCGGACAGCCACTATCAGCCCCAGCATTTT. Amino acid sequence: CASSLADSHYQPQHF.

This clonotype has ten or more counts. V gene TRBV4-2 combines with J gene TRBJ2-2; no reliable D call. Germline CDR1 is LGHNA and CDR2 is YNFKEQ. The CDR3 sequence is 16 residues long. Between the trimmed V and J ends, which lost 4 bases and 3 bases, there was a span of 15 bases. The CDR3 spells CASSPHPRPDTGELFF. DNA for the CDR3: TGTGCCAGCAGCCCCCACCCCAGGCCAGACACCGGGGAGCTGTTTTTT.

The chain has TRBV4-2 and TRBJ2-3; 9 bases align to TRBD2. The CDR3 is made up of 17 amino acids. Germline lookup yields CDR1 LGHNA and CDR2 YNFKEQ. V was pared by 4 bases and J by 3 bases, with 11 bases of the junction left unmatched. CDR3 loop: CASSPSGGGALTDTQYF. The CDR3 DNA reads TGTGCCAGCAGCCCCTCGGGCGGGGGGGCGTTAACAGATACGCAGTATTTT.

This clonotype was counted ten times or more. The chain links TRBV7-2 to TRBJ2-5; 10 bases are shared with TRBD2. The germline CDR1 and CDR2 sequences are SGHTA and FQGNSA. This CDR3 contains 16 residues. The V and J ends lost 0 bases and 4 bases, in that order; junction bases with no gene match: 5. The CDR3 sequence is CASSLALSGGGETQYF. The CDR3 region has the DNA TGTGCCAGCAGCTTAGCTCTAAGCGGGGGGGGAGAGACCCAGTACTTC.

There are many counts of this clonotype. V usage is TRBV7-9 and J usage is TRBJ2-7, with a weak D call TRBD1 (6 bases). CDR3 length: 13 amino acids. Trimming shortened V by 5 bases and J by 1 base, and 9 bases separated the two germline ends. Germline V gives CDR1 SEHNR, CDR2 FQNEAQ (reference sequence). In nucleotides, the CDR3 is TGTGCCAGCAGCCGGGACAAGTCCTACGAGCAGTACTTC. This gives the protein CASSRDKSYEQYF.

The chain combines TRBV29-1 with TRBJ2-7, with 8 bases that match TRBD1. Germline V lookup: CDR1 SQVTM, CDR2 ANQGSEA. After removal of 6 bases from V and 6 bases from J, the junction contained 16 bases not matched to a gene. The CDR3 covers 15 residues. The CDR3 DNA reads TGCAGCGTCGCATCAAGGGCCGGGACAGGCTTCGAGCAGTACTTC. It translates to CSVASRAGTGFEQYF.

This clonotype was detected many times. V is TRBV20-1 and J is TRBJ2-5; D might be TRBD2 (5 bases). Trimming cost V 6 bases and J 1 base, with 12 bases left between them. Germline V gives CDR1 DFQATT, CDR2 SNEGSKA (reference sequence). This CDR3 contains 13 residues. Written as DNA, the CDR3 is TGCAGTGCCGGAGGAGCGATCCAAGAGACCCAGTACTTC. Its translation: CSAGGAIQETQYF.

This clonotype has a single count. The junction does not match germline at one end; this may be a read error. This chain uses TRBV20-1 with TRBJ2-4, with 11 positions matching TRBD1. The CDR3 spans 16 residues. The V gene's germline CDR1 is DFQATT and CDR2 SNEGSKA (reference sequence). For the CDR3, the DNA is TGCAGTGCTAGAGAGGGACAGGGGGGTTCCAAAGACATTCAGTACTTC. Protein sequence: CSAREGQGGSKDIQYF.

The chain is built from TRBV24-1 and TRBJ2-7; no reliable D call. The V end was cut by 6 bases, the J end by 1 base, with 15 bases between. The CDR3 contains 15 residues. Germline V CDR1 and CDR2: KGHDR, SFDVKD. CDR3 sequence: CATSQHLDASYEQYF. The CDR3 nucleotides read TGTGCCACCAGTCAACACCTGGACGCTTCCTACGAGCAGTACTTC.

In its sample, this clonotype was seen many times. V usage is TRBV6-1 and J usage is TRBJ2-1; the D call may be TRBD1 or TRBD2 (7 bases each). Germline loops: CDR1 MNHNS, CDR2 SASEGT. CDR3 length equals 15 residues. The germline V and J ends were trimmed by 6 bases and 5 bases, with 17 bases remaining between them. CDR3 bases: TGTGCCAGCAGACATCGATCAGGGGGGGACAATGAGCAGTTCTTC. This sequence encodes CASRHRSGGDNEQFF.

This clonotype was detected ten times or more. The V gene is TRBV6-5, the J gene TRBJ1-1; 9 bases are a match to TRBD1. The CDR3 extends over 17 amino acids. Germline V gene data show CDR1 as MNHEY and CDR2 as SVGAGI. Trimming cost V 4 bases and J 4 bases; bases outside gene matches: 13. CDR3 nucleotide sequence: TGTGCCAGCAGTTCACCGGGACAGGGTCGATCGGGCACTGAAGCTTTCTTT. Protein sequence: CASSSPGQGRSGTEAFF.

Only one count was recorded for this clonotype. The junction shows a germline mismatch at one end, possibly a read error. CDR3 nucleotide sequence: TGTGCCACCAGCGAAGGAGTTACTAACTACGAGCAGTGGTTC. Translated, it gives CATSEGVTNYEQWF. The rearrangement links TRBV15 to TRBJ2-7; D ambiguous. CDR1 LNHNV and CDR2 YYDKDF come from the germline V gene (reference sequence). The CDR3 consists of 14 residues.

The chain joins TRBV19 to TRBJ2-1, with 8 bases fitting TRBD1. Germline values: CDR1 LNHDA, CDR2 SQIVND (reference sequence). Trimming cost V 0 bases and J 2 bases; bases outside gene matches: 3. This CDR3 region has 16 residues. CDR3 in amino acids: CASSIDNRGAYNEQFF. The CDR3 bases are TGTGCCAGTAGTATAGACAACAGGGGGGCCTACAATGAGCAGTTCTTC.

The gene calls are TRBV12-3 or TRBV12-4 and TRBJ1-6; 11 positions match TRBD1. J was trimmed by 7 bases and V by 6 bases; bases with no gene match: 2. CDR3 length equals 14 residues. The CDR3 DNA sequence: TGTGCCAGCAGATGGACAGGGGGCAATTCACCCCTCCACTTT. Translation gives CASRWTGGNSPLHF.

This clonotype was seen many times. Here the CDR3 DNA reads TGCGCCAGCAGCCAGTTATCCGGACAGGGAAACACTGAAGCTTTCTTT. Translation gives CASSQLSGQGNTEAFF. The chain carries TRBV5-1 and TRBJ1-1; 8 nucleotides line up with TRBD1. Germline V gives CDR1 SGHRS, CDR2 YFSETQ. V gave up 4 bases and J gave up 2 bases; unmatched junction bases: 10. This CDR3 has 16 amino acids.